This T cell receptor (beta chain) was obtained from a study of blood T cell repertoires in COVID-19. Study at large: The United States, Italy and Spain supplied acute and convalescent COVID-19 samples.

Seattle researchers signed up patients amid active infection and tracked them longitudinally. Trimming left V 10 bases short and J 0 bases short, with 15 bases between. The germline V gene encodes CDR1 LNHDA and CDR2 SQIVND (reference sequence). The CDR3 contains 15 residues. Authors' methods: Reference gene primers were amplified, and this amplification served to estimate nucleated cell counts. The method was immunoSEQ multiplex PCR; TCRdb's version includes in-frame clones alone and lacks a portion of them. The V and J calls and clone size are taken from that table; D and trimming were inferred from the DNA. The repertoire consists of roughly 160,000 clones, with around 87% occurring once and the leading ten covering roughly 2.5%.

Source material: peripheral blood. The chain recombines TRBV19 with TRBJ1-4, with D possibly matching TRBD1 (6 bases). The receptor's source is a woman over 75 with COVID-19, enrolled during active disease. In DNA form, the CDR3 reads TGTGCCACCCAGGACAGCTACGCAACTAATGAAAAACTGTTTTTT. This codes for CATQDSYATNEKLFF.